This T cell receptor beta chain is from a study of T cell repertoires in cytomegalovirus infection. One entry per CDR3 protein results from TCRdb running MiXCR on the reads. The sample contains about 180,000 distinct CDR3 sequences, 13% to 15% of which appear only once. This clonotype was observed at least ten times. The trim removed 5 bases at V and 2 bases at J, leaving 5 bases unmatched. In germline, CDR1 is SGHTA, CDR2 FQGNSA. The CDR3 is 14 amino acids. The TCR comes from a human donor in good health (CMV status not recorded). Some clones in this sample may be carry-over from other donors' samples. This chain connects TRBV7-2 to TRBJ2-7; TRBD1 matches at 8 bases. Sequenced sample: PBMCs. The CDR3 here is CASSILQGAYEQYF. DNA for the CDR3: TGTGCCAGCAGCATTCTACAGGGGGCCTACGAGCAGTACTTC.